One T cell receptor (beta chain) is described in this entry. A read error may be the cause here, since a much bigger clone is one base away. Whenever a sample was processed, at least 6 million PBMCs were isolated. Through a sample-barcoded 5' primer and a J-beta primer mix, a second PCR was run for roughly 6 to 12 cycles. Through a template-switch adaptor with 12 random nucleotides, each cDNA molecule received a tag. TCRdb re-called the 5' RACE reads through MiXCR, storing one row per CDR3 protein. The data show 870,000 or so distinct CDR3 sequences, with 25% to 30% seen just once and roughly 17% held by the top ten. This sample was included in a study of blood T cells in healthy people across ages. The ends lost 4 bases at V and 7 bases at J; junction bases unmatched: 13. The CDR3 runs 15 residues. Per germline, CDR1 SGHRS and CDR2 YFSETQ.

This receptor was identified in a woman aged 80 or older in good health. The chain combines TRBV5-1 with TRBJ1-2, with 7 nucleotides matching TRBD1. Sample: blood. The CDR3 is CASSPGVTGAFGYTF. As DNA, the CDR3 is TGCGCCAGCAGCCCGGGAGTAACAGGGGCTTTTGGCTACACCTTC. The variable domain in full, with the rest retrieved from reference TRBV5-1 and TRBJ1-2, is KAGVTQTPRYLIKTRGQQVTLSCSPISGHRSVSWYQQTPGQGLQFLFEYFSETQRNKGNFPGRFSGRQFSNSRSEMNVSTLELGDSALYLCASSPGVTGAFGYTFGSGTRLTVV.